The next 25 T cell receptor beta chains were all read from a single sample in a study (dated by TCRdb to the early 2020s). The method behind the library was the immunoSEQ multiplex PCR assay. TCRdb holds this immuneACCESS table with in-frame rearrangements only. Some clones are missing; in checked studies, unresolved V genes explain under half, and the rest has no known cause. This sample lists tens of thousands of clones; around 95% were detected once. The ten top clones hold around 4.5% of the sample. The specimen sequenced was PBMCs. Receptors were obtained from a man aged 40-49 years with rheumatoid arthritis.

This sequence joins TRBV10-3 and TRBJ1-5; D remains ambiguous. The CDR3 length is 13 residues. The V gene's germline CDR1 is ENHRY and CDR2 SYGVKD. V lost 6 bases and J 5 bases, leaving 11 bases between the germline ends. The CDR3: CAIRPREDQPQHF. As DNA, the CDR3 is TGTGCCATCAGGCCCCGCGAGGATCAGCCCCAGCATTTT.

The gene calls are TRBV9 and TRBJ2-2; weak D call: TRBD2 (6 bases). Germline lookup yields CDR1 SGDLS and CDR2 YYNGEE. This CDR3 has 15 amino acids. V lost 2 bases to trimming and J lost 1 base, with 9 bases between them. CDR3 bases: TGTGCCAGCAGCGTTATAGCGGAGAACACCGGGGAGCTGTTTTTT. This sequence encodes CASSVIAENTGELFF.

This clone has a single count. V gene TRBV28 combines with J gene TRBJ2-1, with TRBD1 identical over 10 bases. CDR3 length: 16 residues. After removal of 4 bases from V and 6 bases from J, the junction contained 9 bases not matched to a gene. The V gene's germline CDR1 is MDHEN and CDR2 SYDVKM. CDR3 coding DNA: TGTGCCAGCAGTTCCCCCGGGACAGGGGTTCGCAATGAGCAGTTCTTC. Its protein product is CASSSPGTGVRNEQFF.

V and J are TRBV7-9 and TRBJ2-2; TRBD2 matches 7 bases. The germline V gene has CDR1 SEHNR and CDR2 FQNEAQ (reference sequence). This CDR3 is built from 16 residues. J lost 1 base, V lost 0 bases, and 2 bases had no gene match. In DNA form, the CDR3 reads TGTGCCAGCAGCTTAGCGTCGGGGGGGAACACCGGGGAGCTGTTTTTT. The encoded protein is CASSLASGGNTGELFF.

CDR3 nucleotide sequence: TGTGCCAGCGTAGAGTGGGGGGCGAAAGAGACCCAGTACTTC. This translates into CASVEWGAKETQYF. The chain employs TRBV25-1 and TRBJ2-5; D might be TRBD1 or TRBD2, each matching 6 bases. The germline V gene has CDR1 MGHDK and CDR2 SYGVNS. CDR3 length: 14 amino acids. The V and J ends lost 8 bases and 3 bases respectively, with 16 bases between them.

The chain employs TRBV4-1 and TRBJ1-6; no definite D call. V gave up 1 base and J gave up 0 bases, with 7 bases separating them. Germline CDR1 MGHRA, CDR2 YSYEKL. The CDR3 covers 16 residues. CDR3 residues: CASSQAPNSYNSPLHF. As DNA, the CDR3 is TGCGCCAGCAGCCAAGCACCGAACTCCTATAATTCACCCCTCCACTTT.

This chain's CDR3 is CASSEYRNTEAFF. CDR3 DNA sequence: TGTGCCAGCAGTGAATACAGGAACACTGAAGCTTTCTTT. V is TRBV25-1 and J is TRBJ1-1, with D uncertain. This CDR3 has 13 residues. Trimming pared 0 bases from V and 1 base from J, leaving 3 bases between. From germline, CDR1 is MGHDK and CDR2 SYGVNS.

The chain employs TRBV19 and TRBJ2-5; 7 bases align to TRBD1. J was trimmed by 5 bases and V by 6 bases; bases with no gene match: 0. The CDR3 contains 11 residues. Germline V gene sequence: CDR1 LNHDA, CDR2 SQIVND (reference sequence). The CDR3: CASRTGETQYF. The CDR3, as DNA: TGTGCCAGTAGGACAGGGGAGACCCAGTACTTC.

This rearrangement joins TRBV5-4 to TRBJ1-1; no clear D gene. The CDR3 contains 12 residues. V lost 0 bases and J lost 4, with 4 bases in between. The germline CDR1 and CDR2 sequences are SGHNT and YYREEE (reference sequence). This CDR3 is CASSLVGTEAFF. CDR3 coding DNA: TGTGCCAGCAGCTTGGTGGGCACTGAAGCTTTCTTT.

V is TRBV27 and J is TRBJ1-6; 9 bases are a match to TRBD1. Germline V gives CDR1 MNHEY, CDR2 SMNVEV (reference sequence). There are 14 residues in the CDR3. V shed 3 bases and J 9 bases; nucleotides not matched to a gene: 3. The CDR3 reads CASSFGTGSSPLHF. Here the CDR3 DNA reads TGTGCCAGCAGTTTTGGGACAGGGTCTTCACCCCTCCACTTT.

The V and J genes are TRBV13 and TRBJ2-7; possible D gene TRBD1, 5 bases. Trimming left V 5 bases short and J 5 bases short, with 13 bases between. CDR1 is PRHDT and CDR2 is FYEKMQ in the germline V gene (reference sequence). The CDR3 sequence is 13 residues long. The CDR3 DNA reads as TGTGCCAGCAGCCCAGCTGGGGCGGACGAGCAGTACTTC. Its protein product is CASSPAGADEQYF.

The genes are TRBV6-1 and TRBJ2-2; D may be TRBD1 or TRBD2 (5 bases each). The V and J ends lost 0 bases and 2 bases respectively, with 10 bases between them. Germline assignment: CDR1 MNHNS and CDR2 SASEGT. The CDR3 length is 16 residues. The CDR3 DNA reads as TGTGCCAGCAGTGAAGCCCTTGGGGGAAACACCGGGGAGCTGTTTTTT. Its protein is CASSEALGGNTGELFF.

Worth noting for this clone: Other DNA sequences of this sample code for an identical CDR3. This chain connects TRBV6-5 to TRBJ1-1, with a tentative D call TRBD1 (5 bases). Germline V lookup: CDR1 MNHEY, CDR2 SVGAGI. The CDR3 spans 13 residues. The V and J ends lost 2 bases and 1 base respectively, with 5 bases between them. This CDR3 is CASSYRGNTEAFF. For the CDR3, the DNA is TGTGCCAGCAGTTACAGGGGGAACACTGAAGCTTTCTTT.

The rearrangement links TRBV30 to TRBJ2-5; no firm D call. The CDR3 totals 15 residues. The V gene lost 4 bases and the J gene lost 0 bases, with 15 bases spanning the gap. Germline loops: CDR1 GTSNPN, CDR2 SVGIG (reference sequence). CDR3 region: CAWTLKVPYQETQYF. CDR3 bases: TGTGCCTGGACCTTGAAGGTACCGTACCAAGAGACCCAGTACTTC.

This clone was counted a single time. J is TRBJ2-5 and V is TRBV3-1 (or the pseudogene TRBV3-2); unclear D gene. The V end lost 4 bases, the J end lost 3 bases, and 3 bases lay between the germline ends. Looked up from germline, CDR1 is LGHDT and CDR2 is YNNKEL (reference sequence). The CDR3 contains 11 residues. The CDR3 nucleotides read TGTGCCAGCAGCCGAGAAGAGACCCAGTACTTC. As protein: CASSREETQYF.

V and J are TRBV18 and TRBJ2-7; perhaps TRBD1 as D (6 bases). In germline, CDR1 is KGHSH, CDR2 LQKENI. V was pared by 4 bases and J by 13 bases, with 20 bases between. This CDR3 has 13 amino acids. The CDR3 DNA sequence: TGTGCCAGCTCACAGTCCCTGGACAGTCTTCCCTACTTC. Its protein is CASSQSLDSLPYF. The variable domain in full, completed from reference TRBV18 and TRBJ2-7, reads NAGVMQNPRHLVRRRGQEARLRCSPMKGHSHVYWYRQLPEEGLKFMVYLQKENIIDESGMPKERFSAEFPKEGPSILRIQQVVRGDSAAYFCASSQSLDSLPYFGPGTRLTVT.

The rearrangement uses TRBV11-1 and TRBJ2-7; D is uncertain. Between the trimmed V and J ends, which lost 0 bases and 1 base, there was a span of 7 bases. The CDR3 runs to 14 residues. CDR1 and CDR2 (germline): SGHAT, FQDESV (reference sequence). Here the CDR3 DNA reads TGTGCCAGCAGCTTAGCTGGTAAATCCTACGAGCAGTACTTC. Its protein is CASSLAGKSYEQYF. Variable domain in full (rest from reference TRBV11-1 and TRBJ2-7): EAEVAQSPRYKITEKSQAVAFWCDPISGHATLYWYRQILGQGPELLVQFQDESVVDDSQLPKDRFSAERLKGVDSTLKIQPAELGDSAMYLCASSLAGKSYEQYFGPGTRLTVT.

This CDR3 reads CASSYQGNQPQHF. The CDR3 bases are TGTGCCAGCAGTTATCAGGGCAATCAGCCCCAGCATTTT. The chain employs TRBV6-6 and TRBJ1-5; the D is unclear. CDR1 and CDR2 from the germline V gene are MNHNY and SVGAGI (reference sequence). V lost 3 bases and J lost 2, with 5 bases in between. This CDR3 spans 13 amino acids.

The gene calls are TRBV28 and TRBJ1-2; 7 nucleotides match TRBD1. V lost 8 bases and J lost 8; bases outside the gene matches: 8. Germline CDR1 and CDR2: MDHEN and SYDVKM. The CDR3 has 12 amino acids. DNA of the CDR3: TGTGCCAGCGACGCAGGGGGGGACGGCTACACCTTC. This codes for CASDAGGDGYTF.

This chain joins TRBV7-9 and TRBJ1-1; 8 bases fit TRBD1. Germline-derived CDR1 and CDR2 are SEHNR and FQNEAQ (reference sequence). J lost 1 base, V lost 8 bases, and 18 bases had no gene match. This CDR3 spans 18 amino acids. Here the CDR3 reads CASASRQGSGFENTEAFF. Here the CDR3 DNA reads TGTGCCAGCGCTTCTCGACAGGGGTCAGGGTTCGAGAACACTGAAGCTTTCTTT.

The chain combines TRBV9 with TRBJ2-3; 8 bases map to TRBD1. V was clipped by 3 bases and J by 8 bases; unmatched bases: 8. CDR1 and CDR2 from the germline V gene are SGDLS and YYNGEE. The CDR3 spans 14 residues. CDR3 protein: CASSAGQGGGTQYF. CDR3 coding DNA: TGTGCCAGCAGCGCAGGACAGGGAGGTGGTACGCAGTATTTT.

The chain recombines TRBV7-2 with TRBJ2-5; tentative D call: TRBD2 (6 bases). This CDR3 is 12 amino acids long. Trimming stripped 4 bases from V and 3 bases from J, with 6 bases between. Germline CDR1 SGHTA, CDR2 FQGNSA. The CDR3 DNA reads as TGTGCCAGCAGCTGGAGGGAAGAGACCCAGTACTTC. It is translated as CASSWREETQYF.

This clone was seen only a few times. The chain has TRBV30 and TRBJ2-2; D remains ambiguous. This CDR3 has 12 amino acids. V dropped 1 base and J dropped 13 bases, with 13 bases sitting between them. Germline loops: CDR1 GTSNPN, CDR2 SVGIG (reference sequence). CDR3 region: CAWSEGDGLLFF. CDR3 bases: TGTGCCTGGAGTGAGGGCGACGGGTTGCTGTTTTTT.

For this clone: The junction does not match germline at one end; this may be a read error. The chain carries TRBV4-3 and TRBJ2-3, with a tentative D call TRBD2 (6 bases). This CDR3 is 17 amino acids long. Germline values: CDR1 LGHNA, CDR2 YSLEER. The CDR3 DNA is TGCGTCAGCAGCCAAGATCTGAGAGGCGGGGACACAGATACGCAGTATTTT. Its translation: CVSSQDLRGGDTDTQYF.

The genes are TRBV6-1 and TRBJ2-3; TRBD2 matches 9 bases. Germline V gene sequence: CDR1 MNHNS, CDR2 SASEGT. Trimming took 2 bases from V and 8 from J; bases not matched to a gene: 8. The CDR3 is 15 amino acids. The CDR3 DNA reads TGTGCCAGCAGTGAATTGATCGCAGCGGGGGGTACGCAGTATTTT. It translates to CASSELIAAGGTQYF.